Sequencing of this TCR beta chain was carried out in a study of T cell repertoires in cytomegalovirus infection. TCRdb processed the reads anew with MiXCR; each CDR3 protein has one entry. The sample includes under 350,000 distinct CDR3 sequences, around 9.1% of them seen just once. General study findings and limits: Public TCR beta family frequency separated CMV-and-HLA carriers, including in an independent cohort. Clonotype analysis showed dominance of the ex vivo response by HLA-C-restricted CMV-specific TCR beta clonotypes.

This clonotype was seen at least ten times. The antigen remains unidentified. CDR1 is ENHRY, CDR2 SYGVKD, per germline. The CDR3 is 16 residues long. V shed 1 base and J 6 bases; nucleotides not matched to a gene: 9. The receptor comes from a human donor in good health (CMV status not recorded). Some clones in this sample may be carry-over from other donors' samples. The chain links TRBV10-3 to TRBJ2-3, with 8 positions matching TRBD1. Sequenced input: PBMCs. CDR3 coding DNA: TGTGCCATCAGTGAGTTGACAGGGGCTAGAACGGATACGCAGTATTTT. Its translation: CAISELTGARTDTQYF.